Here is one T cell receptor beta chain with its context. Its recognized antigen is unknown. No much larger clone exists at a distance of one base, and base qualities are not known. The data stem from a study of T cell changes during pregnancy in multiple sclerosis (dated by TCRdb to between 2018 and 2021). Study-level background: Changes in the T cell repertoire over the course of pregnancy were examined in this study in women with multiple sclerosis.

Based on the germline V gene, the CDR1 and CDR2 sequences are SGHTA and FQGTGA. Taken from cysteine to phenylalanine, the CDR3 has 15 residues. Solely the CDR3 DNA is kept, with 45 bases framed from the first base. Relative to germline, V is 2 bases shorter and J is 8 bases shorter, with 18 bases between their ends. The library came from the immunoSEQ multiplex PCR assay. Sourced from immuneACCESS, this table was stored by TCRdb with only in-frame sequences that have V and J called. A share of the clones is absent; for the studies checked, an unresolved V gene accounts for under half, and the remainder has no known explanation. The sample table records about 28,000 clones; roughly nine tenths of these occur just once. The ten largest clones represent approximately 0.77% of the sample.

The rearrangement joined TRBV7-3 to TRBJ1-2, with a tentative D gene TRBD1 over 6 matching bases. The specimen comprised CD4+ T cells from peripheral blood mononuclear cells, sampled in the second trimester of pregnancy. The clonotype comes from a female donor with multiple sclerosis, enrolled in a pregnancy study. DNA sequence: TGTGCCAGCAGCTTATTCCAGGGGCCCACTATCGGCTACACCTTC. Its protein product is CASSLFQGPTIGYTF. Beyond the CDR3, the reference TRBV7-3 and TRBJ1-2 genes provide the residues; the full variable domain reads: GAGVSQTPSNKVTEKGKYVELRCDPISGHTALYWYRQSLGQGPEFLIYFQGTGAADDSGLPNDRFFAVRPEGSVSTLKIQRTERGDSAVYLCASSLFQGPTIGYTFGSGTRLTVV.